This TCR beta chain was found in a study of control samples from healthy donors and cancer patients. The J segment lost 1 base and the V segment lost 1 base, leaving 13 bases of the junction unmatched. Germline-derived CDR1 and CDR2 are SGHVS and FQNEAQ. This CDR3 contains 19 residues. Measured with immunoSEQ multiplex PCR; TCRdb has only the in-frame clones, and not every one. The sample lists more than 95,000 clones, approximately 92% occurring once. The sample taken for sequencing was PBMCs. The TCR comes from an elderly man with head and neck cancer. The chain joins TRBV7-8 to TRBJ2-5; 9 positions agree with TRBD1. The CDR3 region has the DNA TGTGCCAGCAGCTTAGTTGGTTTGGCGGGGACAGGGCGCCAAGAGACCCAGTACTTC. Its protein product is CASSLVGLAGTGRQETQYF.